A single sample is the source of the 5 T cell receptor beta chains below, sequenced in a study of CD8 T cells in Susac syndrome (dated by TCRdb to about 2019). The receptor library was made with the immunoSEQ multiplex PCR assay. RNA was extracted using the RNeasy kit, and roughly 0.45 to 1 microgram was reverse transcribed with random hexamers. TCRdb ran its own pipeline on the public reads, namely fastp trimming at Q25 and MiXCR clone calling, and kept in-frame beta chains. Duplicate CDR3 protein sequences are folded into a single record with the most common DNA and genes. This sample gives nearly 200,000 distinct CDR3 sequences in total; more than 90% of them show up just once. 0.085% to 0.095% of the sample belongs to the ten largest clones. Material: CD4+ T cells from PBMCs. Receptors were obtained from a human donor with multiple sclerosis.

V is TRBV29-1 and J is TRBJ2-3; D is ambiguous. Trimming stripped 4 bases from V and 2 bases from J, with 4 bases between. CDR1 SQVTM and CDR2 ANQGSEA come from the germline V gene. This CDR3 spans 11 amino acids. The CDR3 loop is CSVVVTDTQYF. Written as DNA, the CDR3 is TGCAGCGTTGTAGTCACAGATACGCAGTATTTT.

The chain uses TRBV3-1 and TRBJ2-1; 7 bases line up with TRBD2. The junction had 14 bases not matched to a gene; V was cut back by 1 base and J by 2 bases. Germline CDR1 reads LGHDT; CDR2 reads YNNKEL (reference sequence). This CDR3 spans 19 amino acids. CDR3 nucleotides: TGTGCCAGCAGCCAAGTTCGCGTCGGGCGGGAGCGGCCCTACAATGAGCAGTTCTTC. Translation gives CASSQVRVGRERPYNEQFF.

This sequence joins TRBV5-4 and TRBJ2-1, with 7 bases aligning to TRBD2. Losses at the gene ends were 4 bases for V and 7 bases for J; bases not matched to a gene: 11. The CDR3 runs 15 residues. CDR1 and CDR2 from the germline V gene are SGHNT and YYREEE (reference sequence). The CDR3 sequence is CASSPLRSGINEQFF. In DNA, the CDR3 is TGTGCCAGCAGCCCGTTGAGAAGCGGGATTAATGAGCAGTTCTTC.

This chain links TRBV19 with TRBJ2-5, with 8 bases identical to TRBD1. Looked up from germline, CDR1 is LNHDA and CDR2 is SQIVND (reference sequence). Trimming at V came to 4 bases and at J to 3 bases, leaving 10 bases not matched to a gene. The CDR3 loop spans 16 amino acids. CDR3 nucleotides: TGTGCCAGTAGTACTGGACAGGGCGGCGGTGAAGAGACCCAGTACTTC. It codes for CASSTGQGGGEETQYF.

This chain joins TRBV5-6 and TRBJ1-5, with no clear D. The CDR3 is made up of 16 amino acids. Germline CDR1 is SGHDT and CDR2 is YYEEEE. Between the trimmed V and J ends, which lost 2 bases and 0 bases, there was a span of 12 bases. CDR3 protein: CASSFGQGYSNQPQHF. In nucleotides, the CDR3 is TGTGCCAGCAGCTTCGGGCAAGGCTATAGCAATCAGCCCCAGCATTTT.